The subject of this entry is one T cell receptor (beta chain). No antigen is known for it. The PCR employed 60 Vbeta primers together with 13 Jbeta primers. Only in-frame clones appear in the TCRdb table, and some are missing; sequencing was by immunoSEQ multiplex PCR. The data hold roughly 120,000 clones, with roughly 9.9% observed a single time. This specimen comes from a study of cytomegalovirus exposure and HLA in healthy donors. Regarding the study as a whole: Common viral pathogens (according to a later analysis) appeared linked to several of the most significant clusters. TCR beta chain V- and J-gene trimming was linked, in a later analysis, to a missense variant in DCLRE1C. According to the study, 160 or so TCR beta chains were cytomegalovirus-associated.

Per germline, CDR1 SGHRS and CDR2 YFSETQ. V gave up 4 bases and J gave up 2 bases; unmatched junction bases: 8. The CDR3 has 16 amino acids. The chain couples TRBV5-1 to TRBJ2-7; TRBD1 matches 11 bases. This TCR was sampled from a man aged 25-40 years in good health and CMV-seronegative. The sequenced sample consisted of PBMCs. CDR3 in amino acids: CASSVSPGQGAYEQYF. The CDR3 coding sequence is TGCGCCAGCAGCGTATCGCCGGGACAGGGGGCCTACGAGCAGTACTTC.